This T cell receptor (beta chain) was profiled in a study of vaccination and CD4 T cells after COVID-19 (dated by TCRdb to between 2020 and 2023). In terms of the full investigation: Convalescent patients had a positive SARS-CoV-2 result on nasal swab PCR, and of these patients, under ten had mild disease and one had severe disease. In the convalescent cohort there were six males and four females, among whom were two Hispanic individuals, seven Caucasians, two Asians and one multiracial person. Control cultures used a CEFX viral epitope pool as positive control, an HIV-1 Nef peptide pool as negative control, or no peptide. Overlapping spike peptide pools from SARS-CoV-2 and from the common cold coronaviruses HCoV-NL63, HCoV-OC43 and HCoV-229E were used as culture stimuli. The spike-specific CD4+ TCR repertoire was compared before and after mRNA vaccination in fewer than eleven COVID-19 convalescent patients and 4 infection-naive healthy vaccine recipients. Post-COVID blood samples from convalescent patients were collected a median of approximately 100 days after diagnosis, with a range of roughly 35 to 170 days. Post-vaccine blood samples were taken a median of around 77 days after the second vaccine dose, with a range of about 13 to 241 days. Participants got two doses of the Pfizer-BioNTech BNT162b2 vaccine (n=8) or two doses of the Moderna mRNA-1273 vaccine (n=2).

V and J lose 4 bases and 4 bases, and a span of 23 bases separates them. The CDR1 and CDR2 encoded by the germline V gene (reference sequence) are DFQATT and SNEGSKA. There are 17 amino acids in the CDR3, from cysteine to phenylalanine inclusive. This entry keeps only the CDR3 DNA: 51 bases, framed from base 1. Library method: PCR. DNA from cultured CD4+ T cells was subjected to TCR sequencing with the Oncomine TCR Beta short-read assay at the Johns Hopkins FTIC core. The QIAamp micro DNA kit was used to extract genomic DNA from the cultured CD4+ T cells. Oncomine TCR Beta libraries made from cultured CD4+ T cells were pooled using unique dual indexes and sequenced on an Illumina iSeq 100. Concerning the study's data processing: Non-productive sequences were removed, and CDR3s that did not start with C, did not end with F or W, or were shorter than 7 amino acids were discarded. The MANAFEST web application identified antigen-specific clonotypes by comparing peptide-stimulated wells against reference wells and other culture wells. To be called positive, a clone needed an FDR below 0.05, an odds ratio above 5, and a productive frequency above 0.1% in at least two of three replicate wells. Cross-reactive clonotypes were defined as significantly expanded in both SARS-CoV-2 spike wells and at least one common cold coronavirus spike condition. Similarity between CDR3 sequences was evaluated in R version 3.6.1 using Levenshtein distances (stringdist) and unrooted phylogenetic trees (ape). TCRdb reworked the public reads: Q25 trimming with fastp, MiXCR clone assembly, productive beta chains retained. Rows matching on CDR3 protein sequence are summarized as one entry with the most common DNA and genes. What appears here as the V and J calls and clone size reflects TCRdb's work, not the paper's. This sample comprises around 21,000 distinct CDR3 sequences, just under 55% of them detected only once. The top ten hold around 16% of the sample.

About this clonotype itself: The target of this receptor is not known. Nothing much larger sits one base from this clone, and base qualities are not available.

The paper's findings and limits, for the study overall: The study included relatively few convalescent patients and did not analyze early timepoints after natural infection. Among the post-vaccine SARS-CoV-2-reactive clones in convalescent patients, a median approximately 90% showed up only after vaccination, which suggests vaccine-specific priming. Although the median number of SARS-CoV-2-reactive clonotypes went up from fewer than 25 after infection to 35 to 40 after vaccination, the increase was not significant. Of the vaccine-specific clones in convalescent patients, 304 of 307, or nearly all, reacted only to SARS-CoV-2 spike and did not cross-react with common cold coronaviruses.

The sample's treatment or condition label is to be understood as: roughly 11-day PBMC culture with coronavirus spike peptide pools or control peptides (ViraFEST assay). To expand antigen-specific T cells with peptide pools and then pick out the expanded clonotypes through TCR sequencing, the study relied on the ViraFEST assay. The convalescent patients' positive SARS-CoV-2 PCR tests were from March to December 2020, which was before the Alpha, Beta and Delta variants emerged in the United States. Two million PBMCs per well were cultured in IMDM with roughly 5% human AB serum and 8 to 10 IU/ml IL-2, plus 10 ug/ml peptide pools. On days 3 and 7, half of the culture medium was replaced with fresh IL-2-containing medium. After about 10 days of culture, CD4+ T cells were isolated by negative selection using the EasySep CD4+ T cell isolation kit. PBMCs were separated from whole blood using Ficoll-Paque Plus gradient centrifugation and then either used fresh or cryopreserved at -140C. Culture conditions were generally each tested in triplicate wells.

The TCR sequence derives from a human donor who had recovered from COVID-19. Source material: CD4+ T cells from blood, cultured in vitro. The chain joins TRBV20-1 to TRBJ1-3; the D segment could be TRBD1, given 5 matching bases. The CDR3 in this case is CSATVIRGGNSGNTIYF. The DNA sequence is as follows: TGCAGTGCTACGGTTATTCGGGGGGGAAATTCAGGAAACACCATATATTTT.